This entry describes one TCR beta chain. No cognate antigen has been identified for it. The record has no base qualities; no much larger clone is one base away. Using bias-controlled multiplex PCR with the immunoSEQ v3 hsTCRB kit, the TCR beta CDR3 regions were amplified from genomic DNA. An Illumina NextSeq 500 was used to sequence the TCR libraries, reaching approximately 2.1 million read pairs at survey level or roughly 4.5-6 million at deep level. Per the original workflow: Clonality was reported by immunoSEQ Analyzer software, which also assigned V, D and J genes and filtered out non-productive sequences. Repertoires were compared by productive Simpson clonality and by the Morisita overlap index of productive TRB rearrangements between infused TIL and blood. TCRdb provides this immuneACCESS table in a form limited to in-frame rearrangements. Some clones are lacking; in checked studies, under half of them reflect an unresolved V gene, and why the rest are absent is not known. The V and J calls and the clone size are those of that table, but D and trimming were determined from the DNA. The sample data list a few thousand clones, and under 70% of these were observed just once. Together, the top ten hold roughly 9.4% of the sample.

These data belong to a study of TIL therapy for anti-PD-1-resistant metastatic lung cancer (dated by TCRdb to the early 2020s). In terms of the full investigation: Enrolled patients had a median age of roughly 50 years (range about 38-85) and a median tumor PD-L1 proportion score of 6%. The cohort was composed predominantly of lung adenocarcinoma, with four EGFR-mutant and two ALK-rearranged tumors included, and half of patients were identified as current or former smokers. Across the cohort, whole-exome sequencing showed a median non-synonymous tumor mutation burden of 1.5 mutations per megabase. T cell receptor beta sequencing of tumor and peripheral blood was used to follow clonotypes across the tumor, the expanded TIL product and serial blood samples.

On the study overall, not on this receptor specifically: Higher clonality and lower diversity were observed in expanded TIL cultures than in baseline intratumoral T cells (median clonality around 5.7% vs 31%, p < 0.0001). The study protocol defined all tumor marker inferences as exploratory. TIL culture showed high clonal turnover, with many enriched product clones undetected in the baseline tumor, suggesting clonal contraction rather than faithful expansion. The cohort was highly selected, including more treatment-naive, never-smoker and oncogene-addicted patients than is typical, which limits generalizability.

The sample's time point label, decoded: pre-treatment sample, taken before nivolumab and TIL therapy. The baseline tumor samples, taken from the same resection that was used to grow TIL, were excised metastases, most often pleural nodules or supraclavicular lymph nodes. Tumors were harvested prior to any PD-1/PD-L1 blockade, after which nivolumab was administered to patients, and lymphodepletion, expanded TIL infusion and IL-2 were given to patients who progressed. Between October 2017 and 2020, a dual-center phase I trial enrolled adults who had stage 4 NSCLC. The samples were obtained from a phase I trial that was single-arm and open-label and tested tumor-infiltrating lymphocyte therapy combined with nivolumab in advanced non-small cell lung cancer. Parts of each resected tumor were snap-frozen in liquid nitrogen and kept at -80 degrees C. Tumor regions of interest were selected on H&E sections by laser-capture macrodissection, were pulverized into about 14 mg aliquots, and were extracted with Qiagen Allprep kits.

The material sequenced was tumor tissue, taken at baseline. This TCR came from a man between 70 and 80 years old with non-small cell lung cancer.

The sequenced DNA: TGTGCCAGCAGCTTCCAGGTTTCATACGAGCAGTACTTC. Translation gives CASSFQVSYEQYF. The chain is assembled from TRBV7-9 and TRBJ2-7; the D gene lacks a confident call. Per the germline V gene (reference sequence), SEHNR is the CDR1 and FQNEAQ is the CDR2. Inclusive of the bounding cysteine and phenylalanine, the CDR3 is 13 residues long. The entry retains the CDR3 DNA only, 39 bases that are in frame from base 1. Trimming at the junction amounts to 3 bases on V and 4 bases on J, and the germline ends lie 10 bases apart.